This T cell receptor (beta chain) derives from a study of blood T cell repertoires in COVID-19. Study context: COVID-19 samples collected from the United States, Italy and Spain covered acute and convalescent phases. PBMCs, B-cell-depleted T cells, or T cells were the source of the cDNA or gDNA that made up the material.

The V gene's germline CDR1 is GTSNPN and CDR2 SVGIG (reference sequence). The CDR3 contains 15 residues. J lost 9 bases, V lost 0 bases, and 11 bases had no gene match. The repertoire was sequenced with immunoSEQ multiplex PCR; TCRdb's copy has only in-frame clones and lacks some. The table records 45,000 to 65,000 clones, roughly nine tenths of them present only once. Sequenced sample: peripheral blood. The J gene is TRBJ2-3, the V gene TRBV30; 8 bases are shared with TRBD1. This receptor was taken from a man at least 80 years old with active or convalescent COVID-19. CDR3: CAWSVLVRGQSTQYF. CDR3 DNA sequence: TGTGCCTGGAGTGTACTTGTCAGGGGGCAGAGCACGCAGTATTTT.